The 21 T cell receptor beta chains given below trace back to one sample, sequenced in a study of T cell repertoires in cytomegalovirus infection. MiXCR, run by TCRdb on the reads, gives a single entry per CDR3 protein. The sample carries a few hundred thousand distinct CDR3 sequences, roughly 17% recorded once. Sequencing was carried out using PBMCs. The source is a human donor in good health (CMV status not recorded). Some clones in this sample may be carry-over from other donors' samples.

CDR3 sequence: CSAVGTVLNQPQHF. The CDR3 bases are TGCAGTGCTGTCGGGACAGTCCTTAATCAGCCCCAGCATTTT. The chain uses TRBV20-1 and TRBJ1-5; 7 bases align to TRBD1. The CDR3 runs to 14 residues. J was trimmed by 4 bases and V by 5 bases; bases with no gene match: 8. Germline V gives CDR1 DFQATT, CDR2 SNEGSKA (reference sequence).

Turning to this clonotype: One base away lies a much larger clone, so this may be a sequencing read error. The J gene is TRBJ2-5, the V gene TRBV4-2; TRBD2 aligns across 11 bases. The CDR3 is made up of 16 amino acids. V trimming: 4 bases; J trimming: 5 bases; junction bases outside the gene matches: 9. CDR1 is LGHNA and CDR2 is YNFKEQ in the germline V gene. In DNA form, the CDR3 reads TGTGCCAGCAGCCGAGATTTTAGCGGGGGGGCCGAGACCCAGTACTTC. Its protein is CASSRDFSGGAETQYF.

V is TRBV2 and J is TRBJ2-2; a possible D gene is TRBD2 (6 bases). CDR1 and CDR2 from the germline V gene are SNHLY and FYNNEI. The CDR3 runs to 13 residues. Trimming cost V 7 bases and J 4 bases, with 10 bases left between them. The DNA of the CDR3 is TGTGCCAGCATGACGGGAGCCACCGGGGAGCTGTTTTTT. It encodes CASMTGATGELFF.

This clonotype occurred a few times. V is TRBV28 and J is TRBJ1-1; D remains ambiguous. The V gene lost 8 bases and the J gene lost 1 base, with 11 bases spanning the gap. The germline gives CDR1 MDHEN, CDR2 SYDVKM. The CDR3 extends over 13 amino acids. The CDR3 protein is CASCPPQNTEAFF. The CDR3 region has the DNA TGTGCCAGCTGCCCTCCCCAGAACACTGAAGCTTTCTTT.

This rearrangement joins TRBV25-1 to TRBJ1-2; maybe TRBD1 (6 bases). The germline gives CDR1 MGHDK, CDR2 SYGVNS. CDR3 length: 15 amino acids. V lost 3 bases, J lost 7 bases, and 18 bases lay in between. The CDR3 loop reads CASSDYGTRSRGYTF. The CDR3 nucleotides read TGTGCCAGCAGTGATTATGGGACACGCTCGCGTGGCTACACCTTC.

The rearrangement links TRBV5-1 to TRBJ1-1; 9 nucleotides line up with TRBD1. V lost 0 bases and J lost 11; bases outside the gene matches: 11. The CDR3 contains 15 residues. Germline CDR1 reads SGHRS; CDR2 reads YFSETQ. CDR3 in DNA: TGCGCCAGCAGCTTGGGGTCAACAGGGGGCTTATTGGCTTTCTTT. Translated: CASSLGSTGGLLAFF.

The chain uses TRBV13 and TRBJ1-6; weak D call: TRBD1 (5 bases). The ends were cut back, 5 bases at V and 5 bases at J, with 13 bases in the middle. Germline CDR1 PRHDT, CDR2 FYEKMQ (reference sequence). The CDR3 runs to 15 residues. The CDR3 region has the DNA TGTGCCAGCAGCCTCCCTGGGGACCATAATTCACCCCTCCACTTT. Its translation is CASSLPGDHNSPLHF.

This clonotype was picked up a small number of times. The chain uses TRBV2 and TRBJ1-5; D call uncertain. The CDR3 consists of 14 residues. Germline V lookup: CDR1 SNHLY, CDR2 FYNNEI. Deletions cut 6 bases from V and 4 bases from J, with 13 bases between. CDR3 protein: CASRGIRGNQPQHF. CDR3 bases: TGTGCCAGCAGAGGAATCAGAGGAAATCAGCCCCAGCATTTT.

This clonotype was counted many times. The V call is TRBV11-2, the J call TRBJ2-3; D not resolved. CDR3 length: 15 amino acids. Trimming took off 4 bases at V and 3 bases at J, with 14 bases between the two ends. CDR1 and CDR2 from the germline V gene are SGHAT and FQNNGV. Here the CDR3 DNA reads TGTGCCAGCAGCTCCCTGGGCCTAATAACAGATACGCAGTATTTT. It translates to CASSSLGLITDTQYF.

CDR3 sequence (DNA): TGCAGTGCTAGAAGAGGAGGGGGGTCAGGGAAAGAGACCCAGTACTTC. It specifies CSARRGGGSGKETQYF. The J gene is TRBJ2-5, the V gene TRBV20-1, with D tentatively TRBD1 or TRBD2 (6 bases each). The CDR3 covers 16 residues. V was pared by 2 bases and J by 3 bases, with 19 bases between. Germline assignment: CDR1 DFQATT and CDR2 SNEGSKA (reference sequence).

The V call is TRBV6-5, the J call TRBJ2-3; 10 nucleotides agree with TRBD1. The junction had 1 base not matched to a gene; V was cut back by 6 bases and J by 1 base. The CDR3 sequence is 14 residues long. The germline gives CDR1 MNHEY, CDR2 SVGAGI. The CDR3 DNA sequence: TGTGCCAGCAGGGACAGGGGGGGCACAGATACGCAGTATTTT. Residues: CASRDRGGTDTQYF.

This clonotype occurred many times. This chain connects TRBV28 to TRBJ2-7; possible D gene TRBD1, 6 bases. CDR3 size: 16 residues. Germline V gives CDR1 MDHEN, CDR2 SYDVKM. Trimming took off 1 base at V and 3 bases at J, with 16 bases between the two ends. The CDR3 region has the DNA TGTGCCAGCAGTTTATTAATAGGGGGAAAGTTCTACGAGCAGTACTTC. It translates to CASSLLIGGKFYEQYF.

CDR3 residues: CASRLMLTGELFF. The CDR3 DNA follows: TGTGCCAGCAGACTGATGCTCACCGGGGAGCTGTTTTTT. The chain has TRBV11-2 and TRBJ2-2; D unresolved. Trimming pared 6 bases from V and 4 bases from J, leaving 9 bases between. The CDR3 consists of 13 residues. CDR1 and CDR2 (germline): SGHAT, FQNNGV.

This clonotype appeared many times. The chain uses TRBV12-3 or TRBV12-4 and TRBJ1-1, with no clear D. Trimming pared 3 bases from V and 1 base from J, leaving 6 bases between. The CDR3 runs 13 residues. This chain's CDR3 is CASSLYGNTEAFF. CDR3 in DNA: TGTGCCAGCAGTTTGTACGGGAACACTGAAGCTTTCTTT.

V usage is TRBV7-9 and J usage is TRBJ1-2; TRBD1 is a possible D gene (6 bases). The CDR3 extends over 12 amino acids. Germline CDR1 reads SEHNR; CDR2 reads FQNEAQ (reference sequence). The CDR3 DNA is TGTGCAGCAGCCGGGGGCAACTATGGCTACACCTTC. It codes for CAAAGGNYGYTF.

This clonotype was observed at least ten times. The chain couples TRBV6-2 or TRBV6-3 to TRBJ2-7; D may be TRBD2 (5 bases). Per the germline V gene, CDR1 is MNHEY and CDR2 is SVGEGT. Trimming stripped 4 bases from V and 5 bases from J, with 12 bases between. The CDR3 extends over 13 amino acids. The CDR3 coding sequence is TGTGCCAGCAGTTTGAGGGTCCCCCACGAGCAGTACTTC. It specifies CASSLRVPHEQYF.

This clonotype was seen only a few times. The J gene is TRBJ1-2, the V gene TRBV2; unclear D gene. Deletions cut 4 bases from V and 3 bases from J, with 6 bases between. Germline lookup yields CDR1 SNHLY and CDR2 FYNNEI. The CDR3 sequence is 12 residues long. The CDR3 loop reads CASSGADYGYTF. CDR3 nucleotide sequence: TGTGCCAGCAGTGGGGCGGACTATGGCTACACCTTC. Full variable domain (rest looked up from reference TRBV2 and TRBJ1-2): EPEVTQTPSHQVTQMGQEVILRCVPISNHLYFYWYRQILGQKVEFLVSFYNNEISEKSEIFDDQFSVERPDGSNFTLKIRSTKLEDSAMYFCASSGADYGYTFGSGTRLTVV.

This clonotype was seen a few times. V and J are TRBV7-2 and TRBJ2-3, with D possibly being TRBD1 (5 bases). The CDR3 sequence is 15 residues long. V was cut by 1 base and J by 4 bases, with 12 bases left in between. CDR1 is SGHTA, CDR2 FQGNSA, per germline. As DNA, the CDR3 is TGTGCCAGCAGCTTAGTCAGGGATAGGGCAGATACGCAGTATTTT. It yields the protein CASSLVRDRADTQYF.

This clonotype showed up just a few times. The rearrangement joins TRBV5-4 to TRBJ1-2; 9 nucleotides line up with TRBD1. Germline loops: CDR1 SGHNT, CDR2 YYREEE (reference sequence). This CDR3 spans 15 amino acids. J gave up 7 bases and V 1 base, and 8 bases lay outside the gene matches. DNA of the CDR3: TGTGCCAGCAGCTTGTATTCTACAGGGGGCTCTGGCTACACCTTC. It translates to CASSLYSTGGSGYTF.

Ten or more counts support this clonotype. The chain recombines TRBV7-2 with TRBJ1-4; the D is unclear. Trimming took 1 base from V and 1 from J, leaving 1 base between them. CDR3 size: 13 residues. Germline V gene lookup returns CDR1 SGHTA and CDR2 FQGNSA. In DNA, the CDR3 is TGTGCCAGCAGCTTAGGAACTAATGAAAAACTGTTTTTT. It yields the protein CASSLGTNEKLFF.

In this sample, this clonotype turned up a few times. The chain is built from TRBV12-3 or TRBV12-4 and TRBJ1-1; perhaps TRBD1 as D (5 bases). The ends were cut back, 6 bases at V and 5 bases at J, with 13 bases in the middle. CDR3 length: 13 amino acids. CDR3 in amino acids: CASRNTGETEAFF. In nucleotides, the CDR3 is TGTGCCAGCAGGAATACAGGCGAAACTGAAGCTTTCTTT.